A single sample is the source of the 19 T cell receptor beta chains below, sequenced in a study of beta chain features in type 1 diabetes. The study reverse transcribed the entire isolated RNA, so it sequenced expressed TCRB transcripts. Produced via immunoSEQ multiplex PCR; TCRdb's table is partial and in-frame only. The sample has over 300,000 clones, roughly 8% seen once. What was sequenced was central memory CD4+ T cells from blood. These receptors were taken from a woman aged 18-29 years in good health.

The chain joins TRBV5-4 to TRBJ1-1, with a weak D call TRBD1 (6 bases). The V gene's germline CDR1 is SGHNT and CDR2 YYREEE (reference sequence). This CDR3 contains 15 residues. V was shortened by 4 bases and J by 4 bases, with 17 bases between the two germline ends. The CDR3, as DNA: TGTGCCAGCAGCAAATGGGGCAGGGGTTCCACTGAAGCTTTCTTT. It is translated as CASSKWGRGSTEAFF.

In DNA, the CDR3 is TGTGCCAGTAGTACCGGACTAGCGGGGATCCAAGAGACCCAGTACTTC. Residues: CASSTGLAGIQETQYF. The chain is built from TRBV19 and TRBJ2-5; TRBD2 matches 12 bases. Germline values: CDR1 LNHDA, CDR2 SQIVND (reference sequence). V lost 4 bases to trimming and J lost 1 base; unmatched junction nucleotides: 4. The CDR3 extends over 16 amino acids.

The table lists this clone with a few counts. In DNA form, the CDR3 reads TGTGCCAGCGCTGGGGACAGCCAAGAGACCCAGTACTTC. Amino acids: CASAGDSQETQYF. The genes are TRBV18 and TRBJ2-5, with 7 bases matching TRBD1. Trimming at V came to 8 bases and at J to 1 base, leaving 4 bases not matched to a gene. The CDR3 spans 13 residues. The germline V gene encodes CDR1 KGHSH and CDR2 LQKENI.

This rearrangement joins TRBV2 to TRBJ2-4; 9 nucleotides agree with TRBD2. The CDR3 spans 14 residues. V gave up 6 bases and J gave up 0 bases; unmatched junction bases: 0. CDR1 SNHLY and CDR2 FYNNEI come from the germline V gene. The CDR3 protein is CASRLAGAKNIQYF. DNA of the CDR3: TGTGCCAGCAGACTAGCGGGAGCCAAAAACATTCAGTACTTC.

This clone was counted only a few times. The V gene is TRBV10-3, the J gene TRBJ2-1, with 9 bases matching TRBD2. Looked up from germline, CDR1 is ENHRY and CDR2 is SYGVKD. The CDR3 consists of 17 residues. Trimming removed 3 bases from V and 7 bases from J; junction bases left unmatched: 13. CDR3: CAISESHSGRVGNEQFF. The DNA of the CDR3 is TGTGCCATCAGTGAATCTCATAGCGGGAGAGTAGGTAATGAGCAGTTCTTC.

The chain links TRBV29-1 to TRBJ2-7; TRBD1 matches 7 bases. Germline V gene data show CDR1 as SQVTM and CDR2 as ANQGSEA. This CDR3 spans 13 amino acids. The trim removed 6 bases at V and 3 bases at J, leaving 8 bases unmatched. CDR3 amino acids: CSVVQGTDYEQYF. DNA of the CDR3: TGCAGCGTGGTACAGGGGACGGACTACGAGCAGTACTTC.

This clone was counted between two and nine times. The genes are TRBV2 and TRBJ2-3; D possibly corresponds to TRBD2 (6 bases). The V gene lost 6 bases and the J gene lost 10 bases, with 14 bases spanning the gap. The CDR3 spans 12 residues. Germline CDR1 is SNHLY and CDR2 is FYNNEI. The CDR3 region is CASRRTSSPQYF. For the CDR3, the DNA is TGTGCCAGCAGACGAACTAGCTCTCCGCAGTATTTT.

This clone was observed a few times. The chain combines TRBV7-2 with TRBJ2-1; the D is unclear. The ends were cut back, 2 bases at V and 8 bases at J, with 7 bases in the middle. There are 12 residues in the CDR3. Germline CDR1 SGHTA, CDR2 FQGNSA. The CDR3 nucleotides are TGTGCCAGCAGCTTATTTGGCTATGAGCAGTTCTTC. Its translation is CASSLFGYEQFF.

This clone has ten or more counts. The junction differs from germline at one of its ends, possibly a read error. The CDR3 protein is CASSEYPRTAVRPNF. The DNA of the CDR3 is TGTGCCAGCAGTGAATACCCTCGGACAGCGGTGAGACCCAATTTT. The chain joins TRBV25-1 to TRBJ1-3; maybe TRBD1 (6 bases). The CDR3 has 15 residues. Per germline, CDR1 MGHDK and CDR2 SYGVNS.

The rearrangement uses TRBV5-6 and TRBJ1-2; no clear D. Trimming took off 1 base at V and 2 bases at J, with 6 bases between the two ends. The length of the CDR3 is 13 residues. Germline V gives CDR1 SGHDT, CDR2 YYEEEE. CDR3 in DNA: TGTGCCAGCAGCTTGTTGCGGAACTATGGCTACACCTTC. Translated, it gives CASSLLRNYGYTF.

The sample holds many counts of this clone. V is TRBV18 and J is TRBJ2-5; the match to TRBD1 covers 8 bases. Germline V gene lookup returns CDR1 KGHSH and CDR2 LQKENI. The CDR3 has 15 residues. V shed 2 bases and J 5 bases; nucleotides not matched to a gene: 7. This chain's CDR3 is CASSPTQTGAETQYF. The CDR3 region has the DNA TGTGCCAGCTCACCAACACAGACAGGGGCCGAGACCCAGTACTTC.

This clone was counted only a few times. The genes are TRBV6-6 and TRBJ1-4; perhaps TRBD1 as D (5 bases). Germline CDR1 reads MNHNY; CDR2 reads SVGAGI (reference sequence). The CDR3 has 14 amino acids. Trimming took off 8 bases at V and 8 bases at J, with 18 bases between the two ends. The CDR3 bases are TGTGCCAGCCGACTGACAGAGAGAAGAGAAAAACTGTTTTTT. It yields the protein CASRLTERREKLFF.

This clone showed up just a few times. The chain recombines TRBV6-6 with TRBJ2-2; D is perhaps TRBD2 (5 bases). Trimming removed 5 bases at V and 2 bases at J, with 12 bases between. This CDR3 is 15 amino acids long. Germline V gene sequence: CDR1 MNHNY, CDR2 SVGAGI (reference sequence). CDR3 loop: CASSTPGSNTGELFF. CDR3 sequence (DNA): TGTGCCAGCAGTACCCCGGGGAGTAACACCGGGGAGCTGTTTTTT.

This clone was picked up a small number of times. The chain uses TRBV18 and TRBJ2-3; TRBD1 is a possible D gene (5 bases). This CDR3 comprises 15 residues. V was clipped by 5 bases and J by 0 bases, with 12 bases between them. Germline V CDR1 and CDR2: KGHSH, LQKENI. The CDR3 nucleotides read TGTGCCAGCTCATACACCAGGACAAGCACAGATACGCAGTATTTT. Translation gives CASSYTRTSTDTQYF.

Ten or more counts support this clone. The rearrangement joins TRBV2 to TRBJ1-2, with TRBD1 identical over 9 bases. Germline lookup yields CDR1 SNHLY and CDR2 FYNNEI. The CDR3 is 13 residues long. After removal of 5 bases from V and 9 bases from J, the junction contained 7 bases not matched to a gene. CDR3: CASSSGTGNSYTF. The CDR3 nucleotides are TGTGCCAGCAGTTCCGGGACAGGGAATAGCTACACCTTC.

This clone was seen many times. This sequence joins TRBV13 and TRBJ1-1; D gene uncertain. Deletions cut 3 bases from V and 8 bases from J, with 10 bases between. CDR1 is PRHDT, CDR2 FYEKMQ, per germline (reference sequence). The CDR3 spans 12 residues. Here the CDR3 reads CASSLRKTEAFF. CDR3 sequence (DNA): TGTGCCAGCAGCTTGAGGAAAACCGAAGCTTTCTTT.

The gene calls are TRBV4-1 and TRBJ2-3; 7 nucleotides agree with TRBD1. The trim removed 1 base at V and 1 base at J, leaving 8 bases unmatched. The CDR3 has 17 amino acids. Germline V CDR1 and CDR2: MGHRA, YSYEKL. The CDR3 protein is CASSQAGQIIGTDTQYF. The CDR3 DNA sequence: TGCGCCAGCAGCCAAGCGGGACAGATAATAGGCACAGATACGCAGTATTTT.

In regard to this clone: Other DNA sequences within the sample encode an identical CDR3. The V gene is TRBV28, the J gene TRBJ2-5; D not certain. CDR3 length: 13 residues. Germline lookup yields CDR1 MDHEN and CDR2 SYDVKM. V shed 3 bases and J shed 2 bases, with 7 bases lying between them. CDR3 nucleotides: TGTGCCAGCAGTTTTGCCAATCAAGAGACCCAGTACTTC. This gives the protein CASSFANQETQYF.

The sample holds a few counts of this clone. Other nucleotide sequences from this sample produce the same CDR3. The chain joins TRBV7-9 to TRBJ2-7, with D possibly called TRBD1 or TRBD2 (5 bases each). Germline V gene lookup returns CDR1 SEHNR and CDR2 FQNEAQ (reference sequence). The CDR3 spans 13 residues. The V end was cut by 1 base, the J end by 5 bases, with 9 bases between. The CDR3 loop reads CASSLDGGDEQYF. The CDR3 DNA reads TGTGCCAGCAGCTTAGATGGGGGTGACGAGCAGTACTTC.